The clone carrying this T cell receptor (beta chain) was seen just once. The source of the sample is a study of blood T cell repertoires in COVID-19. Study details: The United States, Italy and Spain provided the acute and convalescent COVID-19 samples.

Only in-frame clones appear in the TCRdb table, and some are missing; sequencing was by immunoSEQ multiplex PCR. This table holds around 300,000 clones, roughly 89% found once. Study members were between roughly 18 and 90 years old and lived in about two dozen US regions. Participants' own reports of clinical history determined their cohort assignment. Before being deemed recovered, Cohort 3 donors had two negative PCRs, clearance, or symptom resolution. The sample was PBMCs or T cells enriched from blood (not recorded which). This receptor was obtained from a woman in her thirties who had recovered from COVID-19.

CDR3 in amino acids: CASSLATGENEKLFF. The CDR3 region has the DNA TGTGCCAGCAGCTTAGCGACAGGGGAAAATGAAAAACTGTTTTTT. The V and J genes are TRBV7-9 and TRBJ1-4; 8 bases match TRBD1. Germline V gene sequence: CDR1 SEHNR, CDR2 FQNEAQ (reference sequence). The length of the CDR3 is 15 residues. V was pared by 0 bases and J by 5 bases, with 2 bases of the junction left unmatched.